The 13 T cell receptor beta chains presented below share a single source sample, sequenced in a study of shared T cell receptors in the human thymus. The repertoire was sequenced with immunoSEQ multiplex PCR; TCRdb's copy has only in-frame clones and lacks some. The repertoire holds roughly 700,000 clones, with roughly 90% as singletons. The same data also went into a second study, on human thymus T cells.

The sequenced material came from thymocytes. The receptors were sampled from a boy under two years old with a congenital heart defect.

This clone was seen only once. The rearrangement joins TRBV6-4 to TRBJ2-1; D not resolved. The CDR3 runs to 15 residues. The V and J ends lost 4 bases and 2 bases respectively, with 12 bases between them. The germline V gene encodes CDR1 MRHNA and CDR2 SNTAGT. The CDR3 spells CASSANLAAYNEQFF. DNA of the CDR3: TGTGCCAGCAGTGCTAACTTAGCAGCCTACAATGAGCAGTTCTTC.

The chain has TRBV2 and TRBJ2-7; possibly TRBD2 for D (5 bases). CDR1 SNHLY and CDR2 FYNNEI come from the germline V gene. The CDR3 covers 14 residues. V was trimmed by 7 bases and J by 1 base, leaving 14 bases between them. The DNA of the CDR3 is TGTGCCAGCACCAGCGGCCTCCGGTCCTACGAGCAGTACTTC. Its protein is CASTSGLRSYEQYF.

The rearrangement links TRBV28 to TRBJ1-3, with a possible D match to TRBD1 (5 bases). The CDR3 loop spans 15 amino acids. CDR1 is MDHEN and CDR2 is SYDVKM in the germline V gene. V dropped 8 bases and J dropped 4 bases, with 18 bases sitting between them. CDR3 region: CASGSMSGNGNTIYF. CDR3 sequence (DNA): TGTGCCAGCGGCTCCATGTCAGGGAACGGAAACACCATATATTTT. Variable domain in full (rest from reference TRBV28 and TRBJ1-3): DVKVTQSSRYLVKRTGEKVFLECVQDMDHENMFWYRQDPGLGLRLIYFSYDVKMKEKGDIPEGYSVSREKKERFSLILESASTNQTSMYLCASGSMSGNGNTIYFGEGSWLTVV.

The J gene is TRBJ2-7, the V gene TRBV5-1, with 8 bases aligning to TRBD2. This CDR3 region has 16 residues. Germline loops: CDR1 SGHRS, CDR2 YFSETQ. V trimming: 4 bases; J trimming: 1 base; junction bases outside the gene matches: 10. The CDR3 protein is CASSHLGLAGSYEQYF. The CDR3, as DNA: TGCGCCAGCAGCCATCTCGGACTAGCTGGATCCTACGAGCAGTACTTC.

J is TRBJ2-1 and V is TRBV5-1, with 8 positions matching TRBD2. J was trimmed by 6 bases and V by 1 base; bases with no gene match: 15. This CDR3 has 18 amino acids. Germline assignment: CDR1 SGHRS and CDR2 YFSETQ. The CDR3 DNA reads TGCGCCAGCAGCTTGTATGGGGAAGCGGGAGTGGCCCGCAATGAGCAGTTCTTC. It translates to CASSLYGEAGVARNEQFF. The variable domain in full, completed from reference TRBV5-1 and TRBJ2-1, reads KAGVTQTPRYLIKTRGQQVTLSCSPISGHRSVSWYQQTPGQGLQFLFEYFSETQRNKGNFPGRFSGRQFSNSRSEMNVSTLELGDSALYLCASSLYGEAGVARNEQFFGPGTRLTVL.

V and J are TRBV13 and TRBJ2-5; TRBD2 matches at 13 bases. Trimming cost V 4 bases and J 0 bases; bases outside gene matches: 8. The germline gives CDR1 PRHDT, CDR2 FYEKMQ (reference sequence). The CDR3 is 18 amino acids. The CDR3 region has the DNA TGTGCCAGCAGCTGGAGGTTAGGACTAGCGGGAGACCAAGAGACCCAGTACTTC. Translating it yields CASSWRLGLAGDQETQYF.

J is TRBJ1-2 and V is TRBV5-1; D is unclear. There are 12 residues in the CDR3. The V gene lost 5 bases and the J gene lost 1 base, with 6 bases spanning the gap. From germline, CDR1 is SGHRS and CDR2 YFSETQ. For the CDR3, the DNA is TGCGCCAGCAGGCGCGATAACTATGGCTACACCTTC. Translated, it gives CASRRDNYGYTF.

The chain links TRBV7-2 to TRBJ2-7, with 10 bases that match TRBD2. Germline V CDR1 and CDR2: SGHTA, FQGNSA. Trimming cost V 4 bases and J 0 bases; bases outside gene matches: 12. This CDR3 contains 18 residues. The CDR3 reads CASSSGLAAGQSSYEQYF. DNA for the CDR3: TGTGCCAGCAGCTCCGGACTAGCGGCAGGCCAGAGCTCCTACGAGCAGTACTTC.

This rearrangement joins TRBV12-5 to TRBJ2-3, with 9 positions matching TRBD2. The junction had 8 bases not matched to a gene; V was cut back by 0 bases and J by 4 bases. Germline V CDR1 and CDR2: LGHNT, FRNRAP. This CDR3 contains 17 residues. This CDR3 is CASGLVGSGRPADTQYF. CDR3 DNA sequence: TGTGCTAGTGGTTTGGTAGGAAGCGGGAGGCCCGCAGATACGCAGTATTTT.

The V gene is TRBV5-6, the J gene TRBJ1-3, with 9 bases that match TRBD1. The CDR3 spans 16 residues. Germline CDR1 is SGHDT and CDR2 is YYEEEE. J gave up 2 bases and V 4 bases, and 7 bases lay outside the gene matches. CDR3 residues: CASSPSRDRAGNTIYF. CDR3 coding DNA: TGTGCCAGCAGCCCCTCCCGGGACAGGGCTGGAAACACCATATATTTT.

This sequence joins TRBV14 and TRBJ1-1; 7 nucleotides match TRBD1. Per the germline V gene, CDR1 is SGHDN and CDR2 is FVKESK. The CDR3 is 13 residues long. With V trimmed by 3 bases and J by 5 bases, 3 bases remained unmatched. As DNA, the CDR3 is TGTGCCAGCAGCCATAGGGGGCTAACTGAAGCTTTCTTT. Translating it yields CASSHRGLTEAFF.

The chain employs TRBV29-1 and TRBJ2-3, with a weak D call TRBD2 (5 bases). The CDR3 length is 13 residues. Germline V gene lookup returns CDR1 SQVTM and CDR2 ANQGSEA. V lost 6 bases and J lost 3, with 13 bases in between. CDR3: CSVWSPGTDTQYF. CDR3 DNA sequence: TGCAGCGTGTGGTCCCCGGGAACAGATACGCAGTATTTT.

This sequence joins TRBV27 and TRBJ1-5; D not resolved. V was pared by 0 bases and J by 4 bases, with 4 bases between. The CDR3 covers 13 residues. Germline-derived CDR1 and CDR2 are MNHEY and SMNVEV (reference sequence). In DNA form, the CDR3 reads TGTGCCAGCAGTTTATCCGGGAATCAGCCCCAGCATTTT. This codes for CASSLSGNQPQHF.